This section outlines one T cell receptor (beta chain) sequence together with its context. There are 14 residues in the CDR3. The germline CDR1 and CDR2 sequences are MNHEY and SVGAGI. Trimming removed 3 bases at V and 8 bases at J, with 16 bases between. This specimen belongs to a study of blood T cell repertoires in COVID-19. Study information: The analysed material was cDNA or gDNA that came from T cells, B-cell-depleted T cells, or PBMCs.

Original methodology: Cell counts per sample came from amplifying reference gene primers. TCRdb's table, derived via immunoSEQ multiplex PCR, lists solely in-frame clones and lacks some. V, J and clone size are those of that table, while D and trimming were read from the DNA. The sample has 130,000 or so clones, around 84% seen once. Recruits, aged about 18 to 89 years, lived in 24 US areas. Assignments of participants to cohorts depended upon their own reported clinical history. The chain uses TRBV6-5 and TRBJ1-1, with D maybe TRBD1 (5 bases). This TCR derives from a man in his forties with acute COVID-19. The sequenced sample was PBMCs or T cells enriched from blood (not recorded which). The CDR3 spells CASSYLGGVGEAFF. CDR3 coding DNA: TGTGCCAGCAGTTATTTGGGAGGGGTTGGCGAAGCTTTCTTT.